This note documents a single T cell receptor beta chain sequence. The data originate from a study of blood T cell repertoires in COVID-19. The wider study: The samples span acute and convalescent COVID-19 from the United States, Italy and Spain. PBMCs, B-cell-depleted T cells, or T cells were the source of the cDNA or gDNA that made up the material.

The length of the CDR3 is 13 residues. Germline lookup yields CDR1 ENHRY and CDR2 SYGVKD. Losses at the gene ends were 6 bases for V and 13 bases for J; bases not matched to a gene: 9. Under the authors' procedure: Reference gene primers were amplified, and this amplification served to estimate nucleated cell counts. Sequenced by immunoSEQ multiplex PCR; TCRdb stores in-frame clones only, minus some. The V and J calls and clone size come from that table; D and trimming were worked out from the DNA. In the table there are about 310,000 clones, roughly 91% of which are singletons. The TCR originated in a man aged 45-65 years with active or convalescent COVID-19. Sample: peripheral blood. The V and J genes are TRBV10-3 and TRBJ2-5; 12 bases fit TRBD2. CDR3 DNA sequence: TGTGCCATCAGCCCCGGGACTAGCGGGCTTTTGTACTTC. It translates to CAISPGTSGLLYF.